The clone carrying this T cell receptor (beta chain) turned up a few times. This entry is derived from a study of chemoradiotherapy in HPV16-positive cancers. Germline CDR1 and CDR2: SGHTA and FQGNSA. The CDR3 sequence is 14 residues long. The V and J ends lost 6 bases and 1 base respectively, with 12 bases between them. Clones were sequenced by immunoSEQ multiplex PCR, and TCRdb holds only the in-frame ones, with some missing. The data show around 16,000 clones, around four fifths seen once. The rearrangement uses TRBV7-2 and TRBJ1-1; tentative D call: TRBD1 (5 bases). This specimen was taken from a patient who underwent chemoradiotherapy. The receptor was isolated from a human donor with HPV-associated anogenital cancer. CDR3 in amino acids: CASREGTGNTEAFF. In DNA form, the CDR3 reads TGTGCCAGCAGGGAAGGGACGGGGAACACTGAAGCTTTCTTT.